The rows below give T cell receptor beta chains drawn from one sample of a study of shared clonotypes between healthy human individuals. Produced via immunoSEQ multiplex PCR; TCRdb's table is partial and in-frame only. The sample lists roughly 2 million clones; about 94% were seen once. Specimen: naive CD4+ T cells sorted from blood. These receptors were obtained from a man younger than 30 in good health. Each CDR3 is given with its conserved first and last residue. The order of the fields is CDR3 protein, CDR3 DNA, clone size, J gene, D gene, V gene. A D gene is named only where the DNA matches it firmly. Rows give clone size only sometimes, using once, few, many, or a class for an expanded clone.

cdr3_aa: CASSLTTFGQGNQPQHF; cdr3_nt: TGTGCCAGCAGCTTAACCACTTTTGGACAGGGAAATCAGCCCCAGCATTTT; clone_size: NA; j_call: TRBJ1-5; d_call: TRBD1; v_call: TRBV7-8
cdr3_aa: CASSESGRSYNEQFF; cdr3_nt: TGTGCCAGCAGTGAGTCGGGGAGGTCCTACAATGAGCAGTTCTTC; clone_size: NA; j_call: TRBJ2-1; d_call: NA; v_call: TRBV6-4
cdr3_aa: CASSVGSAGGRSYNEQFF; cdr3_nt: TGTGCCAGCAGCGTAGGGTCGGCGGGAGGACGCTCCTACAATGAGCAGTTCTTC; clone_size: NA; j_call: TRBJ2-1; d_call: TRBD2; v_call: TRBV9
cdr3_aa: CASSPSGTGTHEQYF; cdr3_nt: TGCGCCAGCAGCCCTTCCGGGACAGGCACTCACGAGCAGTACTTC; clone_size: NA; j_call: TRBJ2-7; d_call: TRBD1; v_call: TRBV5-1
cdr3_aa: CASTQDKNTEAFF; cdr3_nt: TGCGCCAGCACACAGGACAAGAACACTGAAGCTTTCTTT; clone_size: NA; j_call: TRBJ1-1; d_call: NA; v_call: TRBV5-1
cdr3_aa: CASSTGLAGTHSGPSYEQYF; cdr3_nt: TGCGCCAGCAGCACCGGACTAGCGGGCACCCACTCCGGCCCTTCCTACGAGCAGTACTTC; clone_size: NA; j_call: TRBJ2-7; d_call: TRBD2; v_call: TRBV5-1
cdr3_aa: CASSSRTRTAETQYF; cdr3_nt: TGTGCCAGCAGTTCGCGGACACGGACAGCAGAGACCCAGTACTTC; clone_size: NA; j_call: TRBJ2-5; d_call: NA; v_call: TRBV28
cdr3_aa: CSVELGTSRGDEQFF; cdr3_nt: TGCAGCGTTGAATTGGGGACTAGCAGGGGTGATGAGCAGTTCTTC; clone_size: NA; j_call: TRBJ2-1; d_call: TRBD2; v_call: TRBV29-1
cdr3_aa: CSPDGTEYSNQPQHF; cdr3_nt: TGCAGCCCGGATGGGACAGAATATAGCAATCAGCCCCAGCATTTT; clone_size: NA; j_call: TRBJ1-5; d_call: TRBD1; v_call: TRBV29-1
cdr3_aa: CASSSSDRDNYGYTF; cdr3_nt: TGTGCCAGCAGCTCCTCGGACAGGGATAACTATGGCTACACCTTC; clone_size: NA; j_call: TRBJ1-2; d_call: TRBD1; v_call: TRBV7-9
cdr3_aa: CASSYWDREYEQYF; cdr3_nt: TGTGCCAGCAGTTACTGGGACAGGGAATACGAGCAGTACTTC; clone_size: NA; j_call: TRBJ2-7; d_call: TRBD1; v_call: TRBV6-5
cdr3_aa: CASSFRTRKDTGELFF; cdr3_nt: TGTGCCAGCAGCTTTCGGACTAGGAAGGACACCGGGGAGCTGTTTTTT; clone_size: NA; j_call: TRBJ2-2; d_call: TRBD2; v_call: TRBV5-8
cdr3_aa: CASSESSLSGELFF; cdr3_nt: TGTGCCAGCAGTGAGTCTTCTCTTTCCGGGGAGCTGTTTTTT; clone_size: NA; j_call: TRBJ2-2; d_call: NA; v_call: TRBV2
cdr3_aa: CASSTGTSYEQYF; cdr3_nt: TGCGCCAGCAGCACAGGGACTAGCTACGAGCAGTACTTC; clone_size: NA; j_call: TRBJ2-7; d_call: TRBD2; v_call: TRBV5-1
cdr3_aa: CASSLEREAQYF; cdr3_nt: TGCGCCAGCAGCTTGGAGAGGGAGGCCCAGTACTTC; clone_size: NA; j_call: TRBJ2-5; d_call: NA; v_call: TRBV5-1
cdr3_aa: CASYVSVGAEAFF; cdr3_nt: TGTGCCAGTTACGTCAGCGTAGGCGCTGAAGCTTTCTTT; clone_size: NA; j_call: TRBJ1-1; d_call: NA; v_call: TRBV19
cdr3_aa: CASSLEAASYHEQYF; cdr3_nt: TGTGCCAGCAGCTTAGAAGCGGCCTCATATCACGAGCAGTACTTC; clone_size: NA; j_call: TRBJ2-7; d_call: NA; v_call: TRBV5-4
cdr3_aa: CASSGSVGDRTYEQYF; cdr3_nt: TGTGCCAGCAGTGGGTCGGTGGGGGATCGAACCTACGAGCAGTACTTC; clone_size: once; j_call: TRBJ2-7; d_call: NA; v_call: TRBV6-1
cdr3_aa: CASSATFGTGGNQPQHF; cdr3_nt: TGTGCCAGCAGCGCCACTTTCGGGACAGGGGGCAATCAGCCCCAGCATTTT; clone_size: NA; j_call: TRBJ1-5; d_call: TRBD1; v_call: TRBV27
cdr3_aa: CATSGGYEQYF; cdr3_nt: TGTGCCACCTCTGGGGGTTACGAGCAGTACTTC; clone_size: NA; j_call: TRBJ2-7; d_call: NA; v_call: TRBV10-3
cdr3_aa: CSVESGTGHYGYTF; cdr3_nt: TGCAGCGTTGAAAGTGGGACAGGTCACTATGGCTACACCTTC; clone_size: NA; j_call: TRBJ1-2; d_call: TRBD1; v_call: TRBV29-1
cdr3_aa: CASSLSSNTEAFF; cdr3_nt: TGTGCTAGCAGCCTCTCCTCGAACACTGAAGCTTTCTTT; clone_size: NA; j_call: TRBJ1-1; d_call: NA; v_call: TRBV7-7
cdr3_aa: CASSLVAATNEKLFF; cdr3_nt: TGTGCCAGCAGCTTAGTAGCGGCAACTAATGAAAAACTGTTTTTT; clone_size: NA; j_call: TRBJ1-4; d_call: NA; v_call: TRBV7-9
cdr3_aa: CAWSRGLSGNTIYF; cdr3_nt: TGTGCCTGGAGCAGGGGGCTCTCTGGAAACACCATATATTTT; clone_size: NA; j_call: TRBJ1-3; d_call: TRBD1; v_call: TRBV30
cdr3_aa: CASSWGQQNTEAFF; cdr3_nt: TGCGCCAGCAGCTGGGGACAGCAGAACACTGAAGCTTTCTTT; clone_size: NA; j_call: TRBJ1-1; d_call: TRBD1; v_call: TRBV5-1
cdr3_aa: CASSEADRLGGYTF; cdr3_nt: TGTGCCAGCAGTGAAGCCGACCGCCTCGGGGGCTACACCTTC; clone_size: NA; j_call: TRBJ1-2; d_call: NA; v_call: TRBV2
cdr3_aa: CASSLLPMGEKLFF; cdr3_nt: TGCGCCAGCAGCCTACTACCGATGGGGGAAAAACTGTTTTTT; clone_size: NA; j_call: TRBJ1-4; d_call: NA; v_call: TRBV10-2
cdr3_aa: CASSGTGGSYEQYF; cdr3_nt: TGTGCCAGCAGCGGGACAGGGGGATCCTACGAGCAGTACTTC; clone_size: NA; j_call: TRBJ2-7; d_call: TRBD1; v_call: TRBV27
cdr3_aa: CASSERERVSSYNEQFF; cdr3_nt: TGTGCCAGCAGTGAAAGGGAGCGGGTAAGCTCCTACAATGAGCAGTTCTTC; clone_size: NA; j_call: TRBJ2-1; d_call: NA; v_call: TRBV6-1
cdr3_aa: CASSGLLGGQGYEQYF; cdr3_nt: TGTGCCAGCAGTGGCTTATTGGGTGGACAGGGCTACGAGCAGTACTTC; clone_size: NA; j_call: TRBJ2-7; d_call: TRBD1; v_call: TRBV25-1
cdr3_aa: CAIKEDLGRGGSTF; cdr3_nt: TGTGCCATCAAAGAAGATCTAGGCAGGGGAGGTTCCACCTTC; clone_size: NA; j_call: TRBJ1-2; d_call: NA; v_call: TRBV10-3
cdr3_aa: CASSQDKDLAGSETQYF; cdr3_nt: TGCGCCAGCAGCCAAGATAAGGATCTAGCGGGCTCAGAGACCCAGTACTTC; clone_size: NA; j_call: TRBJ2-5; d_call: TRBD2; v_call: TRBV4-1
cdr3_aa: CASSLLIRASGGAGELFF; cdr3_nt: TGTGCCAGCAGTCTTCTGATCAGGGCCAGCGGGGGTGCCGGGGAGCTGTTTTTT; clone_size: NA; j_call: TRBJ2-2; d_call: TRBD2; v_call: TRBV28
cdr3_aa: CASSGKTTGELFF; cdr3_nt: TGCGCCAGCAGTGGGAAGACTACCGGGGAGCTGTTTTTT; clone_size: NA; j_call: TRBJ2-2; d_call: NA; v_call: TRBV10-2
cdr3_aa: CASSQDGLYEQFF; cdr3_nt: TGCGCCAGCAGCCAAGACGGGTTATATGAGCAGTTCTTC; clone_size: NA; j_call: TRBJ2-1; d_call: NA; v_call: TRBV4-1
cdr3_aa: CASSLGSNSPLHF; cdr3_nt: TGTGCCAGTAGTCTGGGAAGCAATTCACCCCTCCACTTT; clone_size: NA; j_call: TRBJ1-6; d_call: NA; v_call: TRBV19
cdr3_aa: CASSPTPATGTEAFF; cdr3_nt: TGTGCCAGCAGCCCAACTCCCGCCACGGGCACTGAAGCTTTCTTT; clone_size: NA; j_call: TRBJ1-1; d_call: NA; v_call: TRBV6-5
cdr3_aa: CASSGTGSQQYF; cdr3_nt: TGTGCCAGCAGTGGAACAGGGTCTCAGCAGTACTTC; clone_size: NA; j_call: TRBJ2-7; d_call: NA; v_call: TRBV27
cdr3_aa: CAWSAYRGTEAFF; cdr3_nt: TGTGCCTGGAGTGCGTACAGGGGCACTGAAGCTTTCTTT; clone_size: NA; j_call: TRBJ1-1; d_call: TRBD1; v_call: TRBV30
cdr3_aa: CAISERQGDNTQYF; cdr3_nt: TGTGCCATCAGTGAACGACAGGGGGATAATACGCAGTATTTT; clone_size: NA; j_call: TRBJ2-3; d_call: TRBD1; v_call: TRBV10-3
cdr3_aa: CASSAGQPSYEQYF; cdr3_nt: TGTGCCAGCAGCGCCGGACAGCCCTCCTACGAGCAGTACTTC; clone_size: NA; j_call: TRBJ2-7; d_call: NA; v_call: TRBV5-4
cdr3_aa: CASSLDVGPTDTQYF; cdr3_nt: TGTGCCAGCAGCTTAGATGTAGGGCCCACAGATACGCAGTATTTT; clone_size: NA; j_call: TRBJ2-3; d_call: NA; v_call: TRBV11-2
cdr3_aa: CASRPPLENGYTF; cdr3_nt: TGTGCCAGCAGACCCCCCCTGGAGAATGGCTACACCTTC; clone_size: NA; j_call: TRBJ1-2; d_call: NA; v_call: TRBV28
cdr3_aa: CASSPSGTGTNEQFF; cdr3_nt: TGTGCCAGCAGTCCCTCCGGGACTGGGACGAATGAGCAGTTCTTC; clone_size: NA; j_call: TRBJ2-1; d_call: NA; v_call: TRBV28
cdr3_aa: CASRLTTGGDSPLHF; cdr3_nt: TGTGCCAGCAGACTCACGACAGGGGGGGATTCACCCCTCCACTTT; clone_size: once; j_call: TRBJ1-6; d_call: TRBD1; v_call: TRBV2
cdr3_aa: CASSMARYEQYF; cdr3_nt: TGTGCCAGCAGCATGGCCCGATACGAGCAGTACTTC; clone_size: NA; j_call: TRBJ2-7; d_call: NA; v_call: TRBV5-6
cdr3_aa: CASSVQYNSPLHF; cdr3_nt: TGTGCCAGCAGTGTCCAGTATAATTCACCCCTCCACTTT; clone_size: NA; j_call: TRBJ1-6; d_call: NA; v_call: TRBV2
cdr3_aa: CASSGDSPGQFF; cdr3_nt: TGTGCCAGCAGTGGGGACTCCCCAGGGCAGTTCTTC; clone_size: NA; j_call: TRBJ2-1; d_call: NA; v_call: TRBV2
cdr3_aa: CASSDEGRGLTEAFF; cdr3_nt: TGTGCCAGCAGCGACGAGGGCAGGGGGCTGACTGAAGCTTTCTTT; clone_size: NA; j_call: TRBJ1-1; d_call: TRBD1; v_call: TRBV11-2
cdr3_aa: CASSPSGQGQETQYF; cdr3_nt: TGCGCCAGCAGCCCTTCGGGACAGGGACAAGAGACCCAGTACTTC; clone_size: NA; j_call: TRBJ2-5; d_call: TRBD1; v_call: TRBV4-1
cdr3_aa: CASSTQVGYQETQYF; cdr3_nt: TGTGCCAGCAGCACCCAGGTCGGGTACCAAGAGACCCAGTACTTC; clone_size: NA; j_call: TRBJ2-5; d_call: NA; v_call: TRBV11-2
cdr3_aa: CASSERGDRLIADTQYF; cdr3_nt: TGTGCCAGCAGTGAAAGGGGGGACAGGTTGATCGCAGATACGCAGTATTTT; clone_size: NA; j_call: TRBJ2-3; d_call: TRBD1; v_call: TRBV6-1
cdr3_aa: CSVRPGGTDTQYF; cdr3_nt: TGCAGCGTTAGGCCAGGGGGCACAGATACGCAGTATTTT; clone_size: NA; j_call: TRBJ2-3; d_call: NA; v_call: TRBV29-1
cdr3_aa: CASSLVPGSSYEQYF; cdr3_nt: TGTGCCAGCAGCTTAGTTCCAGGGAGCTCCTACGAGCAGTACTTC; clone_size: NA; j_call: TRBJ2-7; d_call: NA; v_call: TRBV7-2
cdr3_aa: CASRSNSGSNEQFF; cdr3_nt: TGCGCCAGCAGATCGAATAGCGGGAGTAATGAGCAGTTCTTC; clone_size: NA; j_call: TRBJ2-1; d_call: TRBD2; v_call: TRBV10-2
cdr3_aa: CASSFGTVNTEAFF; cdr3_nt: TGCGCCAGCAGCTTCGGGACCGTGAACACTGAAGCTTTCTTT; clone_size: NA; j_call: TRBJ1-1; d_call: NA; v_call: TRBV5-1
cdr3_aa: CASTSRTGFVQYF; cdr3_nt: TGTGCCAGCACCTCACGCACGGGGTTTGTGCAGTATTTT; clone_size: NA; j_call: TRBJ2-3; d_call: NA; v_call: TRBV7-2